The source of this TCR beta chain is a study of T cell responses to AZD1222 COVID-19 vaccine. Study results and caveats: The breadth and depth of Spike-specific TCRs increased once two AZD1222 doses had been given. Baseline seropositives among AZD1222 recipients totaled only 5 to 7. Nearly half of the spike-specific TCRs reportedly recognize variant regions that carry no mutations. CD4 TCRs associated with vaccination spanned spike, dominating at 160-218 and 743-854.

The data were produced by immunoSEQ multiplex PCR, yet TCRdb's version contains in-frame clones alone and is incomplete. The sample includes tens of thousands of clones, more than 75% of them seen just once. As regards this clone: Its antigen is as yet unknown.

Germline CDR1 MNHEY, CDR2 SVGAGI. The CDR3 consists of 14 residues. J gave up 11 bases and V 6 bases, and 8 bases lay outside the gene matches. The sequencing here drew on peripheral blood, taken on day 0 of AZD1222 vaccination. This receptor was identified in an adult in good health. The chain couples TRBV6-5 to TRBJ2-1, with TRBD2 identical over 12 bases. The CDR3 bases are TGTGCCAGCAGCGGGACTAGCGGGCTGATTCAGCAGTTCTTC. Translation gives CASSGTSGLIQQFF.